This is a list of T cell receptor beta chains from one sample in a study of cytomegalovirus exposure and HLA in healthy donors. The table came from immunoSEQ multiplex PCR; TCRdb's copy has only in-frame clones and leaves some out. There are 200,000 to 250,000 clones in the sample; roughly 80% occur only once, and 2.5% to 3.5% lies in the top ten. The sample consisted of PBMCs. These receptors all come from a woman aged 40 to 50 in good health and CMV-seronegative. CDR3s include the opening cysteine and the closing phenylalanine or tryptophan. The order of the fields is J gene, V gene, clone size, D gene, CDR3 DNA, CDR3 protein. D genes are given only for firm matches. Clone size is stated in some rows and not others, as once, few, many or a class when expanded.

j_call: TRBJ2-1; v_call: TRBV30; clone_size: -; d_call: -; cdr3_nt: TGTGCCTGGAGTGTTAGGACTTACCAGTTCTTC; cdr3_aa: CAWSVRTYQFF
j_call: TRBJ2-2; v_call: TRBV5-4; clone_size: -; d_call: TRBD1; cdr3_nt: TGTGCCAGCAGCTTCGGACAGGGAGACGGGGAGCTGTTTTTT; cdr3_aa: CASSFGQGDGELFF
j_call: TRBJ2-7; v_call: TRBV19; clone_size: -; d_call: TRBD1; cdr3_nt: TGTGCCAGTAGTCCGGGACAGGGGGCCTACGAGCAGTACTTC; cdr3_aa: CASSPGQGAYEQYF
j_call: TRBJ1-2; v_call: TRBV29-1; clone_size: -; d_call: TRBD1; cdr3_nt: TGCAGCGTACACCCCCGGACAGGGTCTAAGGCTAACTATGGCTACACCTTC; cdr3_aa: CSVHPRTGSKANYGYTF
j_call: TRBJ2-6; v_call: TRBV5-1; clone_size: -; d_call: -; cdr3_nt: TGCGCCAGCAGGACTACCTCTTCTGGGGCCAACGTCCTGACTTTC; cdr3_aa: CASRTTSSGANVLTF
j_call: TRBJ2-3; v_call: TRBV29-1; clone_size: -; d_call: -; cdr3_nt: TGCAGCGTTGACCTCCAGAGCACAGATACGCAGTATTTT; cdr3_aa: CSVDLQSTDTQYF
j_call: TRBJ1-1; v_call: TRBV7-9; clone_size: once; d_call: TRBD1; cdr3_nt: TGTGCCAGCAGCTTTGGGGCAGGGGGCATGTCAGCTTTCTTT; cdr3_aa: CASSFGAGGMSAFF
j_call: TRBJ1-5; v_call: TRBV19; clone_size: once; d_call: -; cdr3_nt: TGTGCCAGTAGTCTAAGGCCCGACAGGCAGCTTTTCAATCAGCCCCAGCATTTT; cdr3_aa: CASSLRPDRQLFNQPQHF
j_call: TRBJ1-5; v_call: TRBV4-1; clone_size: -; d_call: -; cdr3_nt: TGCGCCAGCAGCCAAGATGGAGGAAACGGCAATCAGCCCCAGCATTTT; cdr3_aa: CASSQDGGNGNQPQHF
j_call: TRBJ2-7; v_call: TRBV2; clone_size: -; d_call: TRBD2; cdr3_nt: TGTGCCACCAAGAGGAGCGGGAGTCGGCACGAGCAGTACTTC; cdr3_aa: CATKRSGSRHEQYF
j_call: TRBJ2-7; v_call: TRBV7-8; clone_size: -; d_call: TRBD1; cdr3_nt: TGTGCCAGCAGCTCTAGGGGGCAGGGCGAGCAGTACTTC; cdr3_aa: CASSSRGQGEQYF
j_call: TRBJ1-2; v_call: TRBV6-1; clone_size: -; d_call: -; cdr3_nt: TGTGCCAGCAGTGGTGAAGGGGGCTATGGCTACACCTTC; cdr3_aa: CASSGEGGYGYTF
j_call: TRBJ2-1; v_call: TRBV28; clone_size: -; d_call: TRBD2; cdr3_nt: TGTGCCAGCAGTTTACTCGGACTAGCGGGAGGGCCAGTTGAGCAGTTCTTC; cdr3_aa: CASSLLGLAGGPVEQFF
j_call: TRBJ2-6; v_call: TRBV5-4; clone_size: few; d_call: TRBD1; cdr3_nt: TGTGCCAGCAGCCGACAGGGGGCGGCGGCCAACGTCCTGACTTTC; cdr3_aa: CASSRQGAAANVLTF
j_call: TRBJ2-1; v_call: TRBV7-8; clone_size: -; d_call: -; cdr3_nt: TGTGCCAGCAGCGGAGAACACGGCCGGATTCTTGATGAGCAGTTCTTC; cdr3_aa: CASSGEHGRILDEQFF
j_call: TRBJ2-1; v_call: TRBV4-1; clone_size: -; d_call: TRBD2; cdr3_nt: TGCGCCAGCAGCCCTACGGCTAGCGGTTACAATGAGCAGTTCTTC; cdr3_aa: CASSPTASGYNEQFF
j_call: TRBJ1-1; v_call: TRBV10-3; clone_size: -; d_call: TRBD1; cdr3_nt: TGTGCCAGCCGACAGGGGGCGCAAACTGAAGCTTTCTTT; cdr3_aa: CASRQGAQTEAFF
j_call: TRBJ2-3; v_call: TRBV15; clone_size: -; d_call: -; cdr3_nt: TGTGCCACCAGCATTAGTCTAGCAGCAGATACGCAGTATTTT; cdr3_aa: CATSISLAADTQYF
j_call: TRBJ2-7; v_call: TRBV6-1; clone_size: few; d_call: -; cdr3_nt: TGTGCCAGCGATTCCCAGTGGGGGGGCCAAGACGAGCAGTACTTC; cdr3_aa: CASDSQWGGQDEQYF
j_call: TRBJ2-7; v_call: TRBV30; clone_size: -; d_call: -; cdr3_nt: TGTGCCTGGAGAGACAGCGACGATGGCGTGCAGTACTTC; cdr3_aa: CAWRDSDDGVQYF
j_call: TRBJ1-4; v_call: TRBV7-9; clone_size: -; d_call: TRBD1; cdr3_nt: TGTGCCAGCAGCTTTAGGACCGGGACAGAGAATGAAAAACTGTTTTTT; cdr3_aa: CASSFRTGTENEKLFF
j_call: TRBJ2-7; v_call: TRBV5-6; clone_size: once; d_call: TRBD2; cdr3_nt: TGTGCCGGCAGCTTGTCGGGGGGATCCGAGCAGTACTTC; cdr3_aa: CAGSLSGGSEQYF
j_call: TRBJ1-1; v_call: TRBV2; clone_size: once; d_call: -; cdr3_nt: TGTGCCAGCAGTCGACTCACAGGGACCACTGAAGCTTTCTTT; cdr3_aa: CASSRLTGTTEAFF
j_call: TRBJ2-3; v_call: TRBV18; clone_size: -; d_call: -; cdr3_nt: TGTGCCAGCTCACGGACACGAGGATACACAGATACGCAGTATTTT; cdr3_aa: CASSRTRGYTDTQYF
j_call: TRBJ1-5; v_call: TRBV4-1; clone_size: -; d_call: TRBD1; cdr3_nt: TGCGCCAGCAGCCAAGATCGGGGACAGGTGAATCAGCCCCAGCATTTT; cdr3_aa: CASSQDRGQVNQPQHF
j_call: TRBJ1-4; v_call: TRBV6-5; clone_size: -; d_call: -; cdr3_nt: TGTGCCAGCAGGGGAGGGAAGCATGAAAAACTGTTTTTT; cdr3_aa: CASRGGKHEKLFF
j_call: TRBJ1-1; v_call: TRBV7-9; clone_size: -; d_call: -; cdr3_nt: TGTGCCAGCCCCAAACCGGGGGTCCGTAACACTGAAGCTTTCTTT; cdr3_aa: CASPKPGVRNTEAFF
j_call: TRBJ1-1; v_call: TRBV2; clone_size: once; d_call: -; cdr3_nt: TGTGCCAGCAGGGGTAGCGCCCCGACTTTGGGCACTGAAGCTTTCTTT; cdr3_aa: CASRGSAPTLGTEAFF
j_call: TRBJ1-2; v_call: TRBV4-1; clone_size: -; d_call: -; cdr3_nt: TGCGCCAGCAGCCAAGTGCACGAAGCGGCCTATGGCTACACCTTC; cdr3_aa: CASSQVHEAAYGYTF
j_call: TRBJ2-7; v_call: TRBV11-2; clone_size: -; d_call: -; cdr3_nt: TGTGCCAGCAGCTTATGGGCAGGCCTATTGGGGAGCTCCTACGAGCAGTACTTC; cdr3_aa: CASSLWAGLLGSSYEQYF
j_call: TRBJ2-1; v_call: TRBV9; clone_size: -; d_call: TRBD2; cdr3_nt: TGTGCCAGCAGCTATCTAGCGGGAGTCTACAATGAGCAGTTCTTC; cdr3_aa: CASSYLAGVYNEQFF
j_call: TRBJ2-7; v_call: TRBV14; clone_size: -; d_call: TRBD2; cdr3_nt: TGTGCCAGCAGCCAAGATGGGGCGGGAGCGTTTTACGAGCAGTACTTC; cdr3_aa: CASSQDGAGAFYEQYF
j_call: TRBJ2-5; v_call: TRBV28; clone_size: -; d_call: TRBD1; cdr3_nt: TGTGCCAGCAGTTCTACAGGGACAGCGCAAGAGACCCAGTACTTC; cdr3_aa: CASSSTGTAQETQYF
j_call: TRBJ1-1; v_call: TRBV7-2; clone_size: -; d_call: -; cdr3_nt: TGTGCCAGCAGCTTTGACTCTGAAGCTTTCTTT; cdr3_aa: CASSFDSEAFF
j_call: TRBJ2-6; v_call: TRBV27; clone_size: -; d_call: TRBD1; cdr3_nt: TGTGCCAGCAGTTTTAGAATCCGGGACAGAAGACTCTCTGGGGCCAACGTCCTGACTTTC; cdr3_aa: CASSFRIRDRRLSGANVLTF
j_call: TRBJ1-5; v_call: TRBV19; clone_size: -; d_call: TRBD1; cdr3_nt: TGTGCCAGTTGGGACAGACCCAATCAGCCCCAGCATTTT; cdr3_aa: CASWDRPNQPQHF
j_call: TRBJ1-4; v_call: TRBV4-1; clone_size: -; d_call: TRBD1; cdr3_nt: TGCGCCAGCAGCCAAGACCGATCAGGGGGGGAAAAACTGTTTTTT; cdr3_aa: CASSQDRSGGEKLFF
j_call: TRBJ2-3; v_call: TRBV5-1; clone_size: -; d_call: -; cdr3_nt: TGCGCCAGCAGCTTGATACAGAACACAGATACGCAGTATTTT; cdr3_aa: CASSLIQNTDTQYF
j_call: TRBJ2-2; v_call: TRBV19; clone_size: -; d_call: TRBD1; cdr3_nt: TGTGCCAGTAGTTACCGGGACAGGGGAGCCGGGGAGCTGTTTTTT; cdr3_aa: CASSYRDRGAGELFF
j_call: TRBJ2-2; v_call: TRBV7-3; clone_size: few; d_call: -; cdr3_nt: TGTGCCAGCAGCCCTCCCCCCCCCTCCGGGGAGCTGTTTTTT; cdr3_aa: CASSPPPPSGELFF
j_call: TRBJ2-4; v_call: TRBV5-6; clone_size: few; d_call: -; cdr3_nt: TGTGCCAGCAGCTTGGCGGCTAGCGCCGCCAAAAACATTCAGTACTTC; cdr3_aa: CASSLAASAAKNIQYF
j_call: TRBJ2-7; v_call: TRBV18; clone_size: -; d_call: -; cdr3_nt: TGTGCCAGCTCACCACCGTTCCTCTACGAGCAGTACTTC; cdr3_aa: CASSPPFLYEQYF
j_call: TRBJ2-7; v_call: TRBV11-2; clone_size: -; d_call: TRBD1; cdr3_nt: TGTGCCAGCAGCTCGAGCGGGACAGGGGCCTACGAGCAGTACTTC; cdr3_aa: CASSSSGTGAYEQYF
j_call: TRBJ2-1; v_call: TRBV30; clone_size: -; d_call: -; cdr3_nt: TGTGCCTGGGGGCAGGGATATTACAATGAGCAGTTCTTC; cdr3_aa: CAWGQGYYNEQFF
j_call: TRBJ1-1; v_call: TRBV2; clone_size: -; d_call: -; cdr3_nt: TGTGCCAGCAGTGGACAGCTCCGGAACACTGAAGCTTTCTTT; cdr3_aa: CASSGQLRNTEAFF
j_call: TRBJ2-1; v_call: TRBV28; clone_size: -; d_call: -; cdr3_nt: TGTGCCAGCAGCCCAAAATACTCTAGCGCCTACAATGAGCAGTTCTTC; cdr3_aa: CASSPKYSSAYNEQFF
j_call: TRBJ1-3; v_call: TRBV5-1; clone_size: once; d_call: -; cdr3_nt: TGCGCCAGCAGCTTGGTAGACAGCTCTGGAAACACCATATATTTT; cdr3_aa: CASSLVDSSGNTIYF
j_call: TRBJ1-2; v_call: TRBV19; clone_size: -; d_call: -; cdr3_nt: TGTGCCAGTAGGCCGGGTCCGTTGTTATATGGCTACACCTTC; cdr3_aa: CASRPGPLLYGYTF
j_call: TRBJ1-1; v_call: TRBV5-1; clone_size: few; d_call: TRBD1; cdr3_nt: TGCGCCAGCAGCCATCCAGGGGGCACTGAAGCTTTCTTT; cdr3_aa: CASSHPGGTEAFF
j_call: TRBJ2-7; v_call: TRBV5-4; clone_size: -; d_call: -; cdr3_nt: TGTGCCAGCAGCTTGGACCCAGGTGCAGCCTACGAGCAGTACTTC; cdr3_aa: CASSLDPGAAYEQYF
j_call: TRBJ2-5; v_call: TRBV2; clone_size: -; d_call: -; cdr3_nt: TGTGCCAGCAGTAGTTTAGAAGAGACCCAGTACTTC; cdr3_aa: CASSSLEETQYF
j_call: TRBJ2-3; v_call: TRBV5-1; clone_size: -; d_call: -; cdr3_nt: TGCGCCAGCAGCTTGGTTGGATCTAGCGTGAGGGGAGATACGCAGTATTTT; cdr3_aa: CASSLVGSSVRGDTQYF